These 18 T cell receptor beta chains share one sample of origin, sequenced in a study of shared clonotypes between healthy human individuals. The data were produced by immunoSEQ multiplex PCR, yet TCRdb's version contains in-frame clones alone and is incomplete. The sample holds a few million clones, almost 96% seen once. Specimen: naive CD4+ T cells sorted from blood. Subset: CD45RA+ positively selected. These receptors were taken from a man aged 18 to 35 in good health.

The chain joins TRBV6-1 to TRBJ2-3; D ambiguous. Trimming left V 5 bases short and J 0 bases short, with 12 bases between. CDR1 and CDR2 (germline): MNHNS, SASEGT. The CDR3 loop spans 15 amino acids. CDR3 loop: CASSTDDSSTDTQYF. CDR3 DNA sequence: TGTGCCAGCAGTACAGACGATTCCAGCACAGATACGCAGTATTTT.

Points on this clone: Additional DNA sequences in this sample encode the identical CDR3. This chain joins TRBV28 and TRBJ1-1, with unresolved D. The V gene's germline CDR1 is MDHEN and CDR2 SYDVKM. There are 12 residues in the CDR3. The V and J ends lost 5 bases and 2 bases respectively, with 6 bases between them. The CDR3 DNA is TGTGCCAGCAGTCTCACAAACACTGAAGCTTTCTTT. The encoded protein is CASSLTNTEAFF.

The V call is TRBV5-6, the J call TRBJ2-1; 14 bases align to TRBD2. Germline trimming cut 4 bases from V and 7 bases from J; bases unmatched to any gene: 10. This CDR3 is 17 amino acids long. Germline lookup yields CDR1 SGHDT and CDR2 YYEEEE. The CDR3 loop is CASSPRGLAGARNEQFF. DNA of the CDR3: TGTGCCAGCAGCCCGAGGGGACTAGCGGGAGCCAGGAATGAGCAGTTCTTC.

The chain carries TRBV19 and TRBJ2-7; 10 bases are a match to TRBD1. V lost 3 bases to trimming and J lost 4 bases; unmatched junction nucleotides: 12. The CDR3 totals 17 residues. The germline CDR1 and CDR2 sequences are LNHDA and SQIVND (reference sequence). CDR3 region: CASSIGIGQGERYEQYF. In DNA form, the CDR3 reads TGTGCCAGTAGTATTGGGATCGGACAGGGGGAAAGATACGAGCAGTACTTC.

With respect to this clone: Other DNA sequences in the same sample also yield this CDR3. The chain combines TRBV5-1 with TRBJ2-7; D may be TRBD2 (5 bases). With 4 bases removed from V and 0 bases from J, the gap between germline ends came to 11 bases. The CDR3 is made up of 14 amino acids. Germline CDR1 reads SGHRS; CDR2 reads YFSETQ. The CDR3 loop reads CASSLEALSYEQYF. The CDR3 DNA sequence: TGCGCCAGCAGCCTGGAGGCCCTCTCCTACGAGCAGTACTTC.

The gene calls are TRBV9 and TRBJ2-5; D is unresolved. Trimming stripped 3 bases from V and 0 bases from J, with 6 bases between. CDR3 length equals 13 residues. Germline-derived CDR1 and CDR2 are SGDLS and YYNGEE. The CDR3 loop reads CASSGQYQETQYF. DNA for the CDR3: TGTGCCAGCAGCGGGCAGTACCAAGAGACCCAGTACTTC.

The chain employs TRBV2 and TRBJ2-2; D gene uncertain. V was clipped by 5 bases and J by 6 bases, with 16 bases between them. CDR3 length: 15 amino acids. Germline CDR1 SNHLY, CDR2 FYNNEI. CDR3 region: CASSTYYAQAGELFF. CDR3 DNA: TGTGCCAGCAGTACATACTATGCCCAGGCCGGGGAGCTGTTTTTT. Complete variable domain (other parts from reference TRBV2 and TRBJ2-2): EPEVTQTPSHQVTQMGQEVILRCVPISNHLYFYWYRQILGQKVEFLVSFYNNEISEKSEIFDDQFSVERPDGSNFTLKIRSTKLEDSAMYFCASSTYYAQAGELFFGEGSRLTVL.

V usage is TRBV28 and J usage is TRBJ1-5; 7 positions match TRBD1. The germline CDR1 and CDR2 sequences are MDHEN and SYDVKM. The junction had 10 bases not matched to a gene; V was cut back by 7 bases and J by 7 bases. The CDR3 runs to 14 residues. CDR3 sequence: CASKRDSLSQPQHF. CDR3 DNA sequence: TGTGCCAGCAAACGGGACAGCCTTTCGCAGCCCCAGCATTTT.

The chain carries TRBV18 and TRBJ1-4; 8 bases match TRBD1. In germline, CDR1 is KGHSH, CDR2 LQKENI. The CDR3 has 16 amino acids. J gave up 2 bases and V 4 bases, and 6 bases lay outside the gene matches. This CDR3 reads CASSRGTGGTNEKLFF. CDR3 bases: TGTGCCAGCTCACGAGGGACAGGAGGCACTAATGAAAAACTGTTTTTT.

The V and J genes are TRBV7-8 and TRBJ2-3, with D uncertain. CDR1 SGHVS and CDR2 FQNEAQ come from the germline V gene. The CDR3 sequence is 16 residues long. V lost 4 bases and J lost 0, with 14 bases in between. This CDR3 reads CASSSAQTFSTDTQYF. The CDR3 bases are TGTGCCAGCAGCTCGGCCCAGACGTTCAGCACAGATACGCAGTATTTT.

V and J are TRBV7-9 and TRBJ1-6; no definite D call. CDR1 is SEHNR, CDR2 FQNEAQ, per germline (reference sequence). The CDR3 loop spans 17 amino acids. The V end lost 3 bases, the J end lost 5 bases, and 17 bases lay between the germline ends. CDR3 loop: CASSFRTLRLNNSPLHF. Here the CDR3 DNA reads TGTGCCAGCAGCTTCCGGACCCTCCGGCTAAATAATTCACCCCTCCACTTT.

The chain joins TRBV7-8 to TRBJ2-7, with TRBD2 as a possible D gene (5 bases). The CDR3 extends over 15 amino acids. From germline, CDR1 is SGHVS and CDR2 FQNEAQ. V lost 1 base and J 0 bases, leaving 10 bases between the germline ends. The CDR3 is CASSLVDGNSYEQYF. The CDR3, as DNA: TGTGCCAGCAGCTTAGTGGACGGGAACTCCTACGAGCAGTACTTC.

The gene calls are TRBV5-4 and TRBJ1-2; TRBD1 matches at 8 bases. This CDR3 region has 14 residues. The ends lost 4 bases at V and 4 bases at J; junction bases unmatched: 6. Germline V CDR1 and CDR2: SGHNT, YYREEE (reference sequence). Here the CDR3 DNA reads TGTGCCAGCAGCACCGGACAGGGCGTCTATGGCTACACCTTC. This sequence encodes CASSTGQGVYGYTF.

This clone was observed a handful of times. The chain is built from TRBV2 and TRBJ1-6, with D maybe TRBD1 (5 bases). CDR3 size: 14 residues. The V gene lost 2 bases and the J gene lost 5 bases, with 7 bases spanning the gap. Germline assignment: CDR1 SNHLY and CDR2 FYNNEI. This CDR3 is CASSEPGDNSPLHF. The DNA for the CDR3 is TGTGCCAGCAGTGAACCGGGGGATAATTCACCCCTCCACTTT.

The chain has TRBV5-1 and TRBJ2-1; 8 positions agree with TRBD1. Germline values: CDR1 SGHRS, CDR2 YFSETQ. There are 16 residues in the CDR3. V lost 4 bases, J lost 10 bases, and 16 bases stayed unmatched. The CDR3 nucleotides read TGCGCCAGCAGCCGAGGACAGGGCGTCGTGGCCCGAGAGCAGTTCTTC. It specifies CASSRGQGVVAREQFF.

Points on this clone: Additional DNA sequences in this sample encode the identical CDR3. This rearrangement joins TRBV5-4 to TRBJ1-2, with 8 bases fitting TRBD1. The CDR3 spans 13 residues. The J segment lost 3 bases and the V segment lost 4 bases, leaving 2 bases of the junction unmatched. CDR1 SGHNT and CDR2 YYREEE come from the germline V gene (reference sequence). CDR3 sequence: CASSLGQDYGYTF. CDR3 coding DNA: TGTGCCAGCAGCCTGGGACAGGACTATGGCTACACCTTC.

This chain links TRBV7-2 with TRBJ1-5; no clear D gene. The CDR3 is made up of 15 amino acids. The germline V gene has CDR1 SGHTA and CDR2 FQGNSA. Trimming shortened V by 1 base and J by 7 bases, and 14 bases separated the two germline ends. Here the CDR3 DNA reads TGTGCCAGCAGCTTAGTTACTGGGGTAGGGCAGCCCCAGCATTTT. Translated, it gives CASSLVTGVGQPQHF.

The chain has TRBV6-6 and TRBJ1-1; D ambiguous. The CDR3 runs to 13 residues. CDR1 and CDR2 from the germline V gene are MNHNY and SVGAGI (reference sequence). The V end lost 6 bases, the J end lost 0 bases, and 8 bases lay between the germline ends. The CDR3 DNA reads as TGTGCCAGCAGGGAGTTGATGAACACTGAAGCTTTCTTT. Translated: CASRELMNTEAFF.